This record looks at one T cell receptor beta chain sequence and its context. Primers: 60 Vbeta forward and 13 Jbeta reverse. Sequencing used immunoSEQ multiplex PCR; TCRdb keeps in-frame clones, though not all of them. Here the sample spans 170,000 or so clones, about three quarters being singletons. The data originate from a study of cytomegalovirus exposure and HLA in healthy donors. Study overall: Some 85 million unique TCRs, all from HLA-typed donors, were included in an early release of the data.

Germline loops: CDR1 LGHNA, CDR2 YNFKEQ. The CDR3 has 22 amino acids. V shed 0 bases and J 6 bases; nucleotides not matched to a gene: 18. The sequence came from a woman in her thirties or forties in good health and CMV-seronegative. The chain combines TRBV4-2 with TRBJ2-3, with 16 bases aligning to TRBD2. Material for sequencing was PBMCs. CDR3 protein: CASSQEGGAGTSGGAFRDTQYF. The DNA of the CDR3 is TGTGCCAGCAGCCAAGAAGGGGGGGCCGGGACTAGCGGGGGGGCCTTCCGGGATACGCAGTATTTT.